This note documents a single T cell receptor beta chain sequence. The antigen is unknown. Per germline, CDR1 MNHNY and CDR2 SVGAGI (reference sequence). The CDR3 sequence is 13 residues long. Trimming shortened V by 8 bases and J by 4 bases, and 9 bases separated the two germline ends. Investigators isolated RNA and reverse transcribed it into cDNA to act as the sequencing template. Profiled with immunoSEQ multiplex PCR; TCRdb holds only in-frame clones, not every one. The table has about 130,000 clones, 45% to 50% seen once. The data originate from a study of CD8+ T cells in alopecia areata. For the study at large: Treatment of the treated patients consisted of oral tofacitinib, 5 to 10 mg twice daily. The study, taken as a whole, reports: The study found higher clonality in lesional than normal scalp, especially in alopecia totalis/universalis.

Sorted populations comprised CD4+ and CD8+ T cells obtained from PBMCs. This specimen was CD8+ T cells sorted from blood, taken at week 0. The receptor comes from a human donor with alopecia areata. The chain carries TRBV6-6 and TRBJ2-6; D is unresolved. Here the CDR3 reads CASGYKGANVLTF. The CDR3, as DNA: TGTGCCAGCGGGTATAAGGGGGCCAACGTCCTGACTTTC.